One sample yielded the 15 T cell receptor beta chains listed below, sequenced in a study of blood T cell repertoires in COVID-19. TCRdb's copy holds only in-frame clones and misses some; the assay was immunoSEQ multiplex PCR. The sample records about 120,000 clones, roughly four fifths being singletons. The sequencing input was peripheral blood. All receptors derive from a woman between 45 and 60 years old with acute or convalescent COVID-19.

This chain links TRBV11-2 with TRBJ2-3; 7 positions match TRBD2. Germline V gene lookup returns CDR1 SGHAT and CDR2 FQNNGV. This CDR3 comprises 17 residues. With 3 bases clipped from V and 3 bases from J, the junction kept 12 bases outside the gene matches. CDR3 in DNA: TGTGCCAGCAGCTTCCCCCGGGACTACAGAAGTACAGATACGCAGTATTTT. This translates into CASSFPRDYRSTDTQYF.

The V gene is TRBV5-1, the J gene TRBJ1-2; perhaps TRBD1 as D (6 bases). In germline, CDR1 is SGHRS, CDR2 YFSETQ. The length of the CDR3 is 14 residues. Trimming took off 0 bases at V and 6 bases at J, with 12 bases between the two ends. DNA for the CDR3: TGCGCCAGCAGCTTGGGACAGGCTTGGGATGGCTACACCTTC. Translated: CASSLGQAWDGYTF. Filled out from reference TRBV5-1 and TRBJ1-2, the complete variable domain reads KAGVTQTPRYLIKTRGQQVTLSCSPISGHRSVSWYQQTPGQGLQFLFEYFSETQRNKGNFPGRFSGRQFSNSRSEMNVSTLELGDSALYLCASSLGQAWDGYTFGSGTRLTVV.

For this clone: Sequence at one end of the junction differs from germline and may be a read error. This chain uses TRBV7-7 with TRBJ2-5; TRBD2 matches at 12 bases. Germline V gene sequence: CDR1 SSHAT, CDR2 FNYEAQ (reference sequence). The CDR3 extends over 16 amino acids. The CDR3 is CASSPRLAGERETQYF. CDR3 bases: TGTGCTAGCAGCCCCCGACTAGCGGGAGAGAGAGAGACCCAGTACTTC.

This clone has a handful of counts. The CDR3 nucleotides read TGTGCCAGCAGTGGGACAGGAGTTACAGATACGCAGTATTTT. Encoded protein: CASSGTGVTDTQYF. The V and J genes are TRBV2 and TRBJ2-3, with TRBD1 matching 7 bases. The V and J ends lost 4 bases and 3 bases, in that order; junction bases with no gene match: 4. Germline lookup yields CDR1 SNHLY and CDR2 FYNNEI. This CDR3 is 14 amino acids long.

This chain connects TRBV7-9 to TRBJ1-2; the D gene is possibly TRBD1 (5 bases). The CDR3 length is 14 residues. Trimming removed 4 bases at V and 3 bases at J, with 12 bases between. CDR1 is SEHNR, CDR2 FQNEAQ, per germline (reference sequence). The DNA of the CDR3 is TGTGCCAGCAGCTCCGGAACAGGATACTATGGCTACACCTTC. Its protein product is CASSSGTGYYGYTF. Variable domain in full (rest from reference TRBV7-9 and TRBJ1-2): DTGVSQNPRHKITKRGQNVTFRCDPISEHNRLYWYRQTLGQGPEFLTYFQNEAQLEKSRLLSDRFSAERPKGSFSTLEIQRTEQGDSAMYLCASSSGTGYYGYTFGSGTRLTVV.

The chain couples TRBV27 to TRBJ2-7; TRBD1 might be the D (6 bases). The CDR3 sequence is 13 residues long. Germline V gene data show CDR1 as MNHEY and CDR2 as SMNVEV (reference sequence). Trimming cost V 6 bases and J 4 bases, with 13 bases left between them. The CDR3 nucleotides are TGTGCCAGCAGGTCCGGGACATCTTACGAGCAGTACTTC. This encodes CASRSGTSYEQYF.

In its sample, this clone was seen once. J is TRBJ1-3 and V is TRBV4-1; tentatively, D is TRBD1 (6 bases). Germline assignment: CDR1 MGHRA and CDR2 YSYEKL. Trimming stripped 5 bases from V and 2 bases from J, with 10 bases between. The CDR3 runs to 14 residues. This chain's CDR3 is CASSETGPGNTIYF. CDR3 in DNA: TGCGCCAGCAGCGAGACAGGTCCTGGAAACACCATATATTTT.

The rearrangement uses TRBV19 and TRBJ1-5; perhaps TRBD1 as D (5 bases). Germline V CDR1 and CDR2: LNHDA, SQIVND (reference sequence). Trimming took 4 bases from V and 1 from J, leaving 11 bases between them. CDR3 length equals 15 residues. CDR3: CASSTLSGSNQPQHF. CDR3 nucleotide sequence: TGTGCCAGTAGTACCCTGTCAGGGAGCAATCAGCCCCAGCATTTT. The whole variable domain, filled in from reference TRBV19 and TRBJ1-5, reads DGGITQSPKYLFRKEGQNVTLSCEQNLNHDAMYWYRQDPGQGLRLIYYSQIVNDFQKGDIAEGYSVSREKKESFPLTVTSAQKNPTAFYLCASSTLSGSNQPQHFGDGTRLSIL.

The chain links TRBV15 to TRBJ2-1; 11 bases align to TRBD2. Germline V gene lookup returns CDR1 LNHNV and CDR2 YYDKDF (reference sequence). CDR3 length: 16 amino acids. The J segment lost 10 bases and the V segment lost 1 base, leaving 9 bases of the junction unmatched. The CDR3 DNA is TGTGCCACCAGCAGAGTCGTCACTAGCGGGAGAGAGGAGCAGTTCTTC. Translated: CATSRVVTSGREEQFF.

The genes are TRBV18 and TRBJ2-7, with D hard to call. V lost 0 bases to trimming and J lost 2 bases, with 8 bases between them. The CDR3 length is 14 residues. Germline CDR1 is KGHSH and CDR2 is LQKENI. Here the CDR3 DNA reads TGTGCCAGCTCACCACCCGCGAGTACCTACGAGCAGTACTTC. Its translation is CASSPPASTYEQYF.

The chain carries TRBV7-3 and TRBJ1-1; the match to TRBD1 covers 7 bases. Germline-derived CDR1 and CDR2 are SGHTA and FQGTGA. The length of the CDR3 is 14 residues. With 5 bases clipped from V and 4 bases from J, the junction kept 7 bases outside the gene matches. CDR3 sequence (DNA): TGTGCCAGCAGCGCGCAGGGGGGTAGCACTGAAGCTTTCTTT. Translation: CASSAQGGSTEAFF.

The chain uses TRBV4-1 and TRBJ1-1; TRBD1 agrees at 9 bases. CDR3 size: 15 residues. The V gene's germline CDR1 is MGHRA and CDR2 YSYEKL. V shed 1 base and J 5 bases; nucleotides not matched to a gene: 5. CDR3 in amino acids: CASSQVTGGLTEAFF. The CDR3 region has the DNA TGCGCCAGCAGCCAAGTTACAGGGGGCCTTACTGAAGCTTTCTTT.

For the CDR3, the DNA is TGTGCCAGCACCGCAACTAGCGGGAGTCGTATCGGGGAGCTGTTTTTT. This sequence encodes CASTATSGSRIGELFF. The V and J genes are TRBV7-6 and TRBJ2-2, with TRBD2 matching 11 bases. With V trimmed by 7 bases and J by 7 bases, 11 bases remained unmatched. The germline V gene has CDR1 SGHVS and CDR2 FNYEAQ. The CDR3 is 16 amino acids.

This clone has only one observation. This sequence joins TRBV6-5 and TRBJ1-1, with TRBD1 identical over 7 bases. The V gene end was trimmed by 2 bases and the J gene end by 3 bases; junction bases not matched to a gene: 9. The CDR3 spans 16 residues. CDR1 and CDR2 (germline): MNHEY, SVGAGI. CDR3 in DNA: TGTGCCAGCAGTTACACCCATTTTACAGGGGACACTGAAGCTTTCTTT. It encodes CASSYTHFTGDTEAFF.

The chain joins TRBV5-1 to TRBJ1-4; D not resolved. The CDR3 length is 14 residues. Trimming shortened V by 1 base and J by 5 bases, and 9 bases separated the two germline ends. CDR1 is SGHRS, CDR2 YFSETQ, per germline. CDR3 residues: CASSLYGENEKLFF. Here the CDR3 DNA reads TGCGCCAGCAGCTTGTACGGAGAGAATGAAAAACTGTTTTTT. Full variable domain (outside the CDR3, taken from reference TRBV5-1 and TRBJ1-4): KAGVTQTPRYLIKTRGQQVTLSCSPISGHRSVSWYQQTPGQGLQFLFEYFSETQRNKGNFPGRFSGRQFSNSRSEMNVSTLELGDSALYLCASSLYGENEKLFFGSGTQLSVL.